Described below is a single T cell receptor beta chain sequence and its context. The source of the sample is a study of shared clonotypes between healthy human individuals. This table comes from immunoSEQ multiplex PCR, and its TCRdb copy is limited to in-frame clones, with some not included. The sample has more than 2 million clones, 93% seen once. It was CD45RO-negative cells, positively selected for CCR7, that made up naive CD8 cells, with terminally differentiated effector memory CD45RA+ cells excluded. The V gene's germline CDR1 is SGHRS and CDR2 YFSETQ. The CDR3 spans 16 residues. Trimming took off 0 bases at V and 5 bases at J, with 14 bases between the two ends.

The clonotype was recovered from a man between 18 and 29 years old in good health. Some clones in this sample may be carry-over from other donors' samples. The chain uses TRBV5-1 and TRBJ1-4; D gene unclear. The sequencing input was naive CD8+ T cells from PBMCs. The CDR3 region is CASSLVGVQLNEKLFF. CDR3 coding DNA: TGCGCCAGCAGCTTGGTAGGAGTTCAACTAAATGAAAAACTGTTTTTT.